A single sample is the source of the 8 T cell receptor beta chains below, sequenced in a study of CD8 T cells in ankylosing spondylitis. TCRdb passed the 5' RACE reads through MiXCR, listing each CDR3 protein once. The sample lists 200,000 to 250,000 distinct CDR3 sequences; about 10% were seen once. Sequences were obtained from blood, either unsorted or a sorted T cell fraction (not recorded which). These TCRs come from a male donor with ankylosing spondylitis or in good health (not recorded which).

This clonotype was detected ten times or more. This sequence joins TRBV4-1 and TRBJ1-1; D is possibly TRBD1 (6 bases). Germline CDR1 MGHRA, CDR2 YSYEKL. V was pared by 4 bases and J by 1 base, with 13 bases between. CDR3 size: 15 residues. CDR3 region: CASSPGQGKNTEAFF. CDR3 nucleotide sequence: TGCGCCAGCAGCCCGGGCCAGGGGAAGAACACTGAAGCTTTCTTT.

This clonotype was picked up a small number of times. The V call is TRBV7-2, the J call TRBJ2-7; 11 nucleotides line up with TRBD2. Germline V gene sequence: CDR1 SGHTA, CDR2 FQGNSA. This CDR3 is 15 amino acids long. With 6 bases clipped from V and 7 bases from J, the junction kept 11 bases outside the gene matches. This CDR3 is CASSPLAGGLGEQYF. The CDR3 DNA sequence: TGTGCCAGCAGTCCTTTAGCGGGAGGGTTGGGAGAGCAGTACTTC.

J is TRBJ2-3 and V is TRBV3-1; D assignment may be TRBD1 or TRBD2 (5 bases each). Germline CDR1 reads LGHDT; CDR2 reads YNNKEL (reference sequence). Trimming stripped 1 base from V and 2 bases from J, with 10 bases between. The CDR3 is made up of 15 amino acids. In DNA form, the CDR3 reads TGTGCCAGCAGCCAAGCCGGGGCCTACACAGATACGCAGTATTTT. It encodes CASSQAGAYTDTQYF.

This clonotype showed up just a few times. This chain uses TRBV15 with TRBJ1-1; D gene uncertain. Germline V lookup: CDR1 LNHNV, CDR2 YYDKDF (reference sequence). This CDR3 spans 14 amino acids. The V gene lost 2 bases and the J gene lost 4 bases, with 11 bases spanning the gap. CDR3 coding DNA: TGTGCCACCAGCAGAACCAACTTGGGCACTGAAGCTTTCTTT. Its translation: CATSRTNLGTEAFF.

This clonotype appeared many times. The rearrangement uses TRBV20-1 and TRBJ2-3, with a possible D match to TRBD1 (5 bases). Germline V gene data show CDR1 as DFQATT and CDR2 as SNEGSKA (reference sequence). Trimming left V 5 bases short and J 2 bases short, with 17 bases between. This CDR3 is built from 15 residues. The CDR3 loop is CSAPPTVGVTDTQYF. The CDR3 nucleotides are TGCAGTGCTCCCCCGACAGTGGGCGTCACAGATACGCAGTATTTT.

This clonotype was counted between two and nine times. The chain combines TRBV7-8 with TRBJ1-2, with 7 bases lining up with TRBD1. V was clipped by 5 bases and J by 3 bases; unmatched bases: 6. Germline V CDR1 and CDR2: SGHVS, FQNEAQ. This CDR3 has 14 residues. The CDR3 DNA reads TGTGCCAGCAGCGTGTCCGGGACAGACTATGGCTACACCTTC. Translating it yields CASSVSGTDYGYTF.

This clonotype was detected only a few times. The V call is TRBV7-9, the J call TRBJ1-1; D possibly corresponds to TRBD1 (5 bases). Trimming removed 4 bases at V and 0 bases at J, with 12 bases between. Germline values: CDR1 SEHNR, CDR2 FQNEAQ (reference sequence). The CDR3 is made up of 15 amino acids. CDR3 sequence (DNA): TGTGCCAGCAGCTCAATACAGGTTGTGAACACTGAAGCTTTCTTT. Its protein is CASSSIQVVNTEAFF.

This clonotype was seen only a few times. V usage is TRBV29-1 and J usage is TRBJ1-1, with D hard to call. Germline CDR1 SQVTM, CDR2 ANQGSEA. The V end lost 4 bases, the J end lost 3 bases, and 12 bases lay between the germline ends. The CDR3 sequence is 13 residues long. The CDR3 DNA reads TGCAGCGTTGTATCAGGCGTTCACACTGAAGCTTTCTTT. Amino acid sequence: CSVVSGVHTEAFF.